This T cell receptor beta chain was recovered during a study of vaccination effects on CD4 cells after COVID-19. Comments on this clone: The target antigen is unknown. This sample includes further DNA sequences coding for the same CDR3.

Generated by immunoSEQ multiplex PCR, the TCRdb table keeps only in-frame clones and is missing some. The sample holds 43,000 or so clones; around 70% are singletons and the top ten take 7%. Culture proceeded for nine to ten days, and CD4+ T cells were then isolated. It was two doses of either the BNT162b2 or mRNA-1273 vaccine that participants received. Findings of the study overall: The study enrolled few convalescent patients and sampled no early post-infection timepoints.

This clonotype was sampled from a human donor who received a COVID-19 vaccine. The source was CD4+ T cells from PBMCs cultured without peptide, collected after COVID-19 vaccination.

CDR3 in amino acids: CASSLLGTGVSPLHF. CDR3 in DNA: TGTGCCAGCAGTTTATTAGGGACAGGAGTTTCACCCCTCCACTTT. The chain uses TRBV27 and TRBJ1-6; 8 positions agree with TRBD1. This CDR3 contains 15 residues. The V gene end was trimmed by 1 base and the J gene end by 9 bases; junction bases not matched to a gene: 5. Germline V gene sequence: CDR1 MNHEY, CDR2 SMNVEV (reference sequence).